This T cell receptor (beta chain) is from a study of T cell repertoires in cytomegalovirus infection. On the study more broadly: Selected CMV epitopes included recently identified HLA-C-restricted ones as well as well-studied HLA-B-restricted ones. A matching HLA type, together with CMV infection, was signaled by public TCR beta signatures.

Germline V gene data show CDR1 as MNHEY and CDR2 as SMNVEV (reference sequence). The CDR3 contains 11 residues. V lost 5 bases, J lost 8 bases, and 9 bases lay in between. To note about this clonotype: Antigen specificity is unknown.

MiXCR, applied by TCRdb to the reads, yields one record per CDR3 protein. The repertoire has approximately 730,000 distinct CDR3 sequences, around 29% of them found once; the top ten carry about an eighth. The V call is TRBV27, the J call TRBJ1-2, with unresolved D. The receptor's source is a human donor in good health (CMV status not recorded). Some clones in this sample may be carry-over from other donors' samples. Sample: cultured CD8+ T cells from PBMCs, taken from culture after CMV antigen stimulation. CDR3 sequence reads: CASSRRPGYTF. CDR3 bases: TGTGCCAGCAGTCGCCGCCCGGGCTACACCTTC.